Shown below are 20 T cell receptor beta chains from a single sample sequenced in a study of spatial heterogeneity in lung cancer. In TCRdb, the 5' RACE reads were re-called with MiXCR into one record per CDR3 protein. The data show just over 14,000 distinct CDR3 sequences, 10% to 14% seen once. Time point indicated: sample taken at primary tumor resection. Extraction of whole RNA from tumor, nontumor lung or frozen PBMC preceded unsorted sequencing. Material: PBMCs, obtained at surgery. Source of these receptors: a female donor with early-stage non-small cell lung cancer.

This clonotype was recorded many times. The CDR3 coding sequence is TGTGCCAGCAGCCAAGAGGGCGGGGGGATCCAAGAGACCCAGTACTTC. This encodes CASSQEGGGIQETQYF. The rearrangement links TRBV4-2 to TRBJ2-5; the match to TRBD2 covers 8 bases. The V and J ends lost 0 bases and 1 base, in that order; junction bases with no gene match: 4. This CDR3 region has 16 residues. CDR1 LGHNA and CDR2 YNFKEQ come from the germline V gene.

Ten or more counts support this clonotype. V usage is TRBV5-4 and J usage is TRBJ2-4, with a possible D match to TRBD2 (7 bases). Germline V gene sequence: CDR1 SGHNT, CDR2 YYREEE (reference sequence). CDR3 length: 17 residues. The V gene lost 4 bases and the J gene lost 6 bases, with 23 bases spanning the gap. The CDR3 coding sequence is TGTGCCAGCAGCCCCGGGGGCGGGAGCGGAGTAGGAAACATTCAGTACTTC. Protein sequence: CASSPGGGSGVGNIQYF. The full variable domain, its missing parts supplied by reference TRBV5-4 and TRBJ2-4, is ETGVTQSPTHLIKTRGQQVTLRCSSQSGHNTVSWYQQALGQGPQFIFQYYREEENGRGNFPPRFSGLQFPNYSSELNVNALELDDSALYLCASSPGGGSGVGNIQYFGAGTRLSVL.

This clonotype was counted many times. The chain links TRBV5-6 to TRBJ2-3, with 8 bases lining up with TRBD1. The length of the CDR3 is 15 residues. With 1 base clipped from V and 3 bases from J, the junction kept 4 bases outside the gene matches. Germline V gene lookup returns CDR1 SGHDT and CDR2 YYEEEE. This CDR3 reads CASSLRTGGTDTQYF. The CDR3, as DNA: TGTGCCAGCAGCTTGCGCACAGGGGGAACAGATACGCAGTATTTT.

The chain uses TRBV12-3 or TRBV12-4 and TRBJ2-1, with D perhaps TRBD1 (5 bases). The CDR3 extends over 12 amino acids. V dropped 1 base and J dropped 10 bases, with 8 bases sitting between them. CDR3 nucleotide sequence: TGTGCCAGCAGTTTAGGGACACAGGAGCAGTTCTTC. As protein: CASSLGTQEQFF.

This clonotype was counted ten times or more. The CDR3 DNA follows: TGTGCCAGCAGTTTTGAAGCGGGGGGGCCGGATACGCAGTATTTT. Translated, it gives CASSFEAGGPDTQYF. This chain links TRBV12-3 or TRBV12-4 with TRBJ2-3, with 10 bases lining up with TRBD2. The CDR3 runs 15 residues. With V trimmed by 3 bases and J by 6 bases, 6 bases remained unmatched.

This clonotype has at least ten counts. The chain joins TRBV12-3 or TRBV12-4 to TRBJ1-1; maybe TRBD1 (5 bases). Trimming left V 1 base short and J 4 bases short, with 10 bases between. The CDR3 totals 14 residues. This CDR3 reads CASSLDGAFTEAFF. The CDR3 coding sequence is TGTGCCAGCAGTTTAGATGGGGCGTTCACTGAAGCTTTCTTT.

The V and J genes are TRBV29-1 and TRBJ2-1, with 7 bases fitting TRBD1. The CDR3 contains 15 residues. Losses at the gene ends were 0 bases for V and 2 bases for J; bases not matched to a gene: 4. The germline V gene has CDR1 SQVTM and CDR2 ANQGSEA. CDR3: CSVEEGTDPYNEQFF. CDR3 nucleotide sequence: TGCAGCGTTGAAGAAGGGACAGATCCCTACAATGAGCAGTTCTTC.

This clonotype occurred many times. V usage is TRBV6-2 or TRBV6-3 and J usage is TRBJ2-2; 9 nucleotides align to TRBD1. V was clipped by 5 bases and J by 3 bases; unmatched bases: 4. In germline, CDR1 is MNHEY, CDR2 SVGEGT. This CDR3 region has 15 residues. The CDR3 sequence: CASSTGGEDTGELFF. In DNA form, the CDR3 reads TGTGCCAGCAGTACAGGGGGCGAAGACACCGGGGAGCTGTTTTTT.

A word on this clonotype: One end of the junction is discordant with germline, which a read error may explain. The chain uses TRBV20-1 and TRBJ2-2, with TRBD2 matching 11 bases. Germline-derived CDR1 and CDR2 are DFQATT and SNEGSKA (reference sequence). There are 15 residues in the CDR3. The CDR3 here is CSAKIAGGRTVELFF. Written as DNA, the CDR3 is TGCAGTGCTAAAATAGCGGGGGGGCGGACCGTGGAGCTGTTTTTT.

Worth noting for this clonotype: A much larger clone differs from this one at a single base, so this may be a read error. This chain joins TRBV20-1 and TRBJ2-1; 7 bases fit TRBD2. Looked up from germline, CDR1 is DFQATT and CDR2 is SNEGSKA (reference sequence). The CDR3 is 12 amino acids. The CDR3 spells CSAAGTTNGQFF. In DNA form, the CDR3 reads TGCAGTGCTGCAGGGACTACCAATGGGCAGTTCTTC.

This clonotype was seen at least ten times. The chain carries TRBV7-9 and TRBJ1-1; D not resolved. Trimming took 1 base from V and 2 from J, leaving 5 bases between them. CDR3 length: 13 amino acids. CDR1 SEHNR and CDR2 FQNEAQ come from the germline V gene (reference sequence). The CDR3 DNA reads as TGTGCCAGCAGCTTAGAGCAAAACACTGAAGCTTTCTTT. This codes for CASSLEQNTEAFF.

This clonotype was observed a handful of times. Here the CDR3 reads CASSSSRGAGGYEQYF. The CDR3 DNA follows: TGTGCCAGCTCATCCTCACGGGGGGCAGGGGGATACGAGCAGTACTTC. This rearrangement joins TRBV18 to TRBJ2-7; D could derive from TRBD1 or TRBD2 (7 bases each). The CDR3 is made up of 16 amino acids. Germline V gene lookup returns CDR1 KGHSH and CDR2 LQKENI. The germline V and J ends were trimmed by 5 bases and 4 bases, with 21 bases remaining between them.

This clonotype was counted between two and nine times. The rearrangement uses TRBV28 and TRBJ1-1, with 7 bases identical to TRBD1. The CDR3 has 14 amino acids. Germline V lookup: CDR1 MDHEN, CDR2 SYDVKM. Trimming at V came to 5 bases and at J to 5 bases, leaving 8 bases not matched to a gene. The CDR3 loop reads CASSLSQGWTEAFF. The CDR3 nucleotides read TGTGCCAGCAGTCTCTCACAGGGGTGGACTGAAGCTTTCTTT.

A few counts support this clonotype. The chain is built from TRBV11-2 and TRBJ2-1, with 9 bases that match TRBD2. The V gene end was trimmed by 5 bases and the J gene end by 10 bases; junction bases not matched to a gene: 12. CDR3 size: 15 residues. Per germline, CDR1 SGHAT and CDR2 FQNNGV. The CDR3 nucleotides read TGTGCCAGCAGCCTTAGCGGGGGTGGTAATCGGGAGCAGTTCTTC. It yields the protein CASSLSGGGNREQFF.

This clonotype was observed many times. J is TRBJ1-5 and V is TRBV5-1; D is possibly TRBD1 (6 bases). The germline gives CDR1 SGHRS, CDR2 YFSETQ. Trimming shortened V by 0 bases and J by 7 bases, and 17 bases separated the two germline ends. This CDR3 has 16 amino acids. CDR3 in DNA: TGCGCCAGCAGCTTGGACGGGACACGATCCGGGCAGCCCCAGCATTTT. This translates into CASSLDGTRSGQPQHF.

The CDR3 DNA reads TGTGCCAGCAGCAAAGGACAGGAAGAACAGTTCTTC. Its translation: CASSKGQEEQFF. The J gene is TRBJ2-1, the V gene TRBV21-1; TRBD1 is the table's D call, not checked against the DNA. TRBV21-1 is recorded as a pseudogene. The CDR3 extends over 12 amino acids.

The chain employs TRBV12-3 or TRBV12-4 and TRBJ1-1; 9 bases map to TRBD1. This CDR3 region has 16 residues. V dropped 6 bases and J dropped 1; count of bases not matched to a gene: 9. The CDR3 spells CASRPTGGLTNTEAFF. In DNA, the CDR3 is TGTGCCAGCAGACCGACAGGGGGTCTGACGAACACTGAAGCTTTCTTT.

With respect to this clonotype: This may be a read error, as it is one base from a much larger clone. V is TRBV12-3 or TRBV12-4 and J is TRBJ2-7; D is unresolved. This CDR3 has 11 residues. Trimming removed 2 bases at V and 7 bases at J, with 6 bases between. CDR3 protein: CASSLFGEQYF. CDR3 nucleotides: TGTGCCAGCAGTTTATTCGGGGAGCAGTACTTC.

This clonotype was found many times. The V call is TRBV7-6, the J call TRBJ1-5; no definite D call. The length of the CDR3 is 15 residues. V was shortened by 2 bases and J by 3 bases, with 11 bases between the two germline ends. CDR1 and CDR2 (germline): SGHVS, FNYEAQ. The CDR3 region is CASSLLAGFNQPQHF. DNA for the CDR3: TGTGCCAGCAGCTTACTTGCGGGGTTCAATCAGCCCCAGCATTTT.

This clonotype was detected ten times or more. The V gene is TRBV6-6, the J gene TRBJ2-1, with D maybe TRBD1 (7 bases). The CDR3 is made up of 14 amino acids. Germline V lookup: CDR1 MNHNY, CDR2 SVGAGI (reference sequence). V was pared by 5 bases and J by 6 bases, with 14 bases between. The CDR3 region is CASSNRQGGNEQFF. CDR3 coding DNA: TGTGCCAGCAGTAACCGACAGGGAGGCAATGAGCAGTTCTTC.